One sample yielded the 21 T cell receptor beta chains listed below, sequenced in a study of T cells in Graves' hyperthyroidism and ophthalmopathy. Regions amplified from RNA transcripts were the TCR beta CDR3 regions. First-round RT-PCR with HTBI primers amplified the TCR CDR3 region. One entry per CDR3 protein results from TCRdb running MiXCR on the multiplex PCR reads. There are about 740,000 distinct CDR3 sequences in the sample; less than 15% occur only once, and roughly 10% lies in the top ten. Sequencing input: blood. The receptor set was obtained from a woman aged 18 to 35 with Graves' hyperthyroidism.

The CDR3 is CASSLTGGGRLFF. CDR3 nucleotide sequence: TGTGCCAGCAGTTTAACAGGGGGGGGGAGACTGTTTTTT. The V call is TRBV12-3 or TRBV12-4, the J call TRBJ2-2; D might be TRBD1 (8 bases). Deletions cut 2 bases from V and 14 bases from J, with 15 bases between. The CDR3 contains 13 residues.

The J gene is TRBJ2-1, the V gene TRBV11-2, with 14 bases matching TRBD2. Germline assignment: CDR1 SGHAT and CDR2 FQNNGV. V dropped 5 bases and J dropped 7; count of bases not matched to a gene: 7. CDR3 length: 16 amino acids. The CDR3 nucleotides are TGTGCCAGCAGCGGAACTGGGACTAGCGGGAGTAATGAGCAGTTCTTC. Encoded protein: CASSGTGTSGSNEQFF.

This clonotype was seen ten or more times. The chain carries TRBV11-3 and TRBJ2-7; D is ambiguous. V was shortened by 6 bases and J by 0 bases, with 9 bases between the two germline ends. Germline lookup yields CDR1 SGHNT and CDR2 YENEEA. The CDR3 has 13 amino acids. CDR3 DNA: TGTGCCAGCAGTGAAGGGCCCTCCTACGAGCAGTACTTC. It codes for CASSEGPSYEQYF.

This clonotype was counted only a few times. This sequence joins TRBV4-3 and TRBJ2-1; no reliable D call. The V end was cut by 0 bases, the J end by 4 bases, with 19 bases between. From germline, CDR1 is LGHNA and CDR2 YSLEER. The CDR3 runs to 18 residues. In nucleotides, the CDR3 is TGCGCCAGCAGCCAAGATCTTTCGGTAGAGGAGTTTTACAATGAGCAGTTCTTC. It translates to CASSQDLSVEEFYNEQFF.

This clonotype appeared a few times. The genes are TRBV6-1 and TRBJ2-7; D remains unclear. The ends were cut back, 8 bases at V and 3 bases at J, with 8 bases in the middle. Germline V gene lookup returns CDR1 MNHNS and CDR2 SASEGT. This CDR3 is 11 amino acids long. This chain's CDR3 is CASDSNYEQYF. Here the CDR3 DNA reads TGTGCCAGCGATTCTAACTACGAGCAGTACTTC.

This sequence joins TRBV12-5 and TRBJ2-3; no reliable D call. CDR3 size: 15 residues. Germline assignment: CDR1 LGHNT and CDR2 FRNRAP. V lost 5 bases to trimming and J lost 0 bases, with 12 bases between them. The CDR3 region has the DNA TGTGCTAGTGGTGGGGAAGGAGTAAGCACAGATACGCAGTATTTT. This encodes CASGGEGVSTDTQYF.

A few counts support this clonotype. The chain employs TRBV19 and TRBJ2-2; 8 bases are a match to TRBD2. The germline gives CDR1 LNHDA, CDR2 SQIVND (reference sequence). V lost 6 bases to trimming and J lost 2 bases; unmatched junction nucleotides: 5. CDR3 length equals 15 residues. CDR3 residues: CASRASGRNTGELFF. The CDR3 nucleotides are TGTGCCAGTAGAGCCAGCGGGAGAAACACCGGGGAGCTGTTTTTT.

This clonotype was counted ten times or more. This sequence joins TRBV7-9 and TRBJ1-2, with D possibly matching TRBD1 (6 bases). The CDR3 is 16 residues long. The V end was cut by 1 base, the J end by 1 base, with 13 bases between. Germline CDR1 reads SEHNR; CDR2 reads FQNEAQ (reference sequence). The CDR3: CASSLVKGHDNYGYTF. Here the CDR3 DNA reads TGTGCCAGCAGCTTAGTGAAGGGACACGATAACTATGGCTACACCTTC.

This clonotype has more than one count but fewer than ten. V is TRBV4-1 and J is TRBJ1-4; TRBD1 might be the D (5 bases). Germline V gene lookup returns CDR1 MGHRA and CDR2 YSYEKL. This CDR3 contains 15 residues. V lost 1 base and J 6 bases, leaving 12 bases between the germline ends. This chain's CDR3 is CASSQGQKRDEKLFF. Written as DNA, the CDR3 is TGCGCCAGCAGCCAAGGACAGAAACGGGATGAAAAACTGTTTTTT.

There are many counts of this clonotype. V gene TRBV27 combines with J gene TRBJ2-1; 11 bases align to TRBD2. The CDR3 totals 15 residues. Unmatched junction bases numbered 7, after V lost 6 bases and J lost 6 bases. Germline-derived CDR1 and CDR2 are MNHEY and SMNVEV (reference sequence). The CDR3 DNA reads as TGTGCCAGCAGCGCCGGGACTAGCGGAAGCAATGAGCAGTTCTTC. It translates to CASSAGTSGSNEQFF.

This clonotype has ten or more counts. The chain employs TRBV7-2 and TRBJ1-2; D unresolved. CDR1 and CDR2 from the germline V gene are SGHTA and FQGNSA. Trimming took off 6 bases at V and 8 bases at J, with 19 bases between the two ends. The CDR3 is made up of 14 amino acids. Here the CDR3 reads CASSSRYAWEGYTF. CDR3 DNA sequence: TGTGCCAGCAGTTCAAGATACGCCTGGGAAGGCTACACCTTC.

A few counts support this clonotype. The chain joins TRBV12-3 or TRBV12-4 to TRBJ1-6; unclear D gene. V was trimmed by 11 bases and J by 10 bases, leaving 18 bases between them. The CDR3 has 13 amino acids. The CDR3 is CAGASGLRSPLHF. The CDR3 nucleotides are TGTGCCGGTGCCTCGGGATTGCGGTCACCCCTCCACTTT.

This clonotype was counted a few times. The chain has TRBV12-3 or TRBV12-4 and TRBJ2-3; D remains ambiguous. V gave up 2 bases and J gave up 5 bases, with 5 bases separating them. The CDR3 spans 12 residues. CDR3 coding DNA: TGTGCCAGCAGTTTATTCCTAGATACGCAGTATTTT. This translates into CASSLFLDTQYF.

This clonotype was counted at least ten times. The chain couples TRBV2 to TRBJ1-4; 8 bases are a match to TRBD1. The CDR3 runs 15 residues. Germline-derived CDR1 and CDR2 are SNHLY and FYNNEI. With V trimmed by 6 bases and J by 2 bases, 5 bases remained unmatched. CDR3 loop: CASREDRATNEKLFF. CDR3 coding DNA: TGTGCCAGCAGAGAGGACAGGGCGACTAATGAAAAACTGTTTTTT.

V usage is TRBV9 and J usage is TRBJ2-1; 11 positions agree with TRBD2. The junction had 9 bases not matched to a gene; V was cut back by 4 bases and J by 6 bases. The CDR3 runs to 16 residues. The germline CDR1 and CDR2 sequences are SGDLS and YYNGEE. CDR3 nucleotides: TGTGCCAGCAGCCCCCGACTAGCGGGACAACCCAATGAGCAGTTCTTC. Its translation is CASSPRLAGQPNEQFF.

CDR3 residues: CASNSQNIQYF. CDR3 DNA: TGTGCCAGCAATAGCCAAAACATTCAGTACTTC. The genes are TRBV6-2 or TRBV6-3 and TRBJ2-4; D ambiguous. The CDR3 runs to 11 residues. V was clipped by 7 bases and J by 5 bases, with 6 bases between them. Germline assignment: CDR1 MNHEY and CDR2 SVGEGT.

In this sample, this clonotype turned up a few times. This chain links TRBV2 with TRBJ2-7, with D possibly matching TRBD2 (7 bases). V lost 9 bases, J lost 2 bases, and 23 bases lay in between. Germline V gene lookup returns CDR1 SNHLY and CDR2 FYNNEI. The CDR3 covers 16 residues. CDR3 loop: CASQSEQGGKTYEQYF. CDR3 nucleotide sequence: TGTGCCAGTCAATCTGAACAGGGAGGGAAAACCTACGAGCAGTACTTC.

This clonotype was detected ten times or more. The J gene is TRBJ2-7, the V gene TRBV20-1; 11 bases fit TRBD1. The CDR3 loop spans 18 amino acids. Trimming removed 3 bases from V and 3 bases from J; junction bases left unmatched: 16. Germline CDR1 and CDR2: DFQATT and SNEGSKA (reference sequence). CDR3 in DNA: TGCAGTGCTAGTCACAATCTCGATCCGGGACAGGGGGGCTACGAGCAGTACTTC. Its translation is CSASHNLDPGQGGYEQYF.

This rearrangement joins TRBV11-2 to TRBJ2-7; D unclear. In germline, CDR1 is SGHAT, CDR2 FQNNGV. V lost 1 base and J 2 bases, leaving 12 bases between the germline ends. This CDR3 has 15 amino acids. The DNA for the CDR3 is TGTGCCAGCAGCTTAGTGAGGAGTTACACCTACGAGCAGTACTTC. Amino acids: CASSLVRSYTYEQYF.

CDR3 protein: CASSDAGGLSYEQYF. The CDR3 DNA reads TGTGCCAGCAGTGATGCGGGAGGGCTCTCCTACGAGCAGTACTTC. V is TRBV2 and J is TRBJ2-7; TRBD2 aligns across 9 bases. Unmatched junction bases numbered 3, after V lost 3 bases and J lost 0 bases. This CDR3 comprises 15 residues. Germline CDR1 is SNHLY and CDR2 is FYNNEI. Complete variable domain (other parts from reference TRBV2 and TRBJ2-7): EPEVTQTPSHQVTQMGQEVILRCVPISNHLYFYWYRQILGQKVEFLVSFYNNEISEKSEIFDDQFSVERPDGSNFTLKIRSTKLEDSAMYFCASSDAGGLSYEQYFGPGTRLTVT.

This clonotype was counted at least ten times. The chain has TRBV7-8 and TRBJ1-5, with TRBD1 matching over 7 bases. The CDR3 is 17 residues long. CDR1 SGHVS and CDR2 FQNEAQ come from the germline V gene. V was pared by 5 bases and J by 2 bases, with 12 bases of the junction left unmatched. The CDR3 region has the DNA TGTGCCAGCAGCCGAAACGACAGGGAATGGGGCAATCAGCCCCAGCATTTT. It codes for CASSRNDREWGNQPQHF.